The 3 T cell receptor beta chains below were found in one sample sequenced in a study of blood T cell repertoires in COVID-19. The table came from immunoSEQ multiplex PCR; TCRdb's copy has only in-frame clones and leaves some out. Here the sample spans around 500,000 clones, approximately 90% being singletons. Sequenced: PBMCs or T cells enriched from blood (not recorded which). Source of these receptors: a woman aged 40-49 years who had recovered from COVID-19.

This clone was seen more than once but under ten times. The chain uses TRBV7-7 and TRBJ2-2; TRBD2 matches 9 bases. The V gene's germline CDR1 is SSHAT and CDR2 FNYEAQ (reference sequence). The CDR3 extends over 15 amino acids. The DNA of the CDR3 is TGTGCTAGCGGGTCGACTAGCGGTCTCACCGGGGAGCTGTTTTTT. Its protein product is CASGSTSGLTGELFF.

The chain has TRBV5-5 and TRBJ1-2, with D unclear. The V end was cut by 0 bases, the J end by 0 bases, with 12 bases between. The CDR3 extends over 16 amino acids. CDR1 SGHKS and CDR2 YYEKEE come from the germline V gene (reference sequence). CDR3 in amino acids: CASSLAGGNSNYGYTF. Here the CDR3 DNA reads TGTGCCAGCAGCTTGGCTGGTGGCAATTCTAACTATGGCTACACCTTC.

The chain joins TRBV24-1 to TRBJ1-5, with 8 bases lining up with TRBD1. Germline V CDR1 and CDR2: KGHDR, SFDVKD. The J segment lost 5 bases and the V segment lost 4 bases, leaving 15 bases of the junction unmatched. The CDR3 has 18 amino acids. Written as DNA, the CDR3 is TGTGCCACCAGTGACTTATCCTCCGGGACAGGTGTTTATCAGCCCCAGCATTTT. Protein product: CATSDLSSGTGVYQPQHF.